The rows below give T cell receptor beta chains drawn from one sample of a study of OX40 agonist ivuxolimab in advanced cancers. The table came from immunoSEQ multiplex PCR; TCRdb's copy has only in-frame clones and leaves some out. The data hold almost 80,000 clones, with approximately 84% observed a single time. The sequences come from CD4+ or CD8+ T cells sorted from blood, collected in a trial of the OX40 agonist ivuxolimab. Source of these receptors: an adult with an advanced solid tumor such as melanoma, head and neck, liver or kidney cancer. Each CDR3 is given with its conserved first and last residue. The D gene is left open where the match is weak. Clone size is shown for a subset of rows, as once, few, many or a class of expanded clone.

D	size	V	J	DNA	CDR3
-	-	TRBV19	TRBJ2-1	TGTGCCAGTAGTATTGACCTTAAACCCTACAATGAGCAGTTCTTC	CASSIDLKPYNEQFF
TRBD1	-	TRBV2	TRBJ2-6	TGTGCCAGCAGAGCGGACAGGGGCGAGGCCAACGTCCTGACTTTC	CASRADRGEANVLTF
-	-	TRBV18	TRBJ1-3	TGTGCCAGCTCACCGGCTGTCTCTGGAAACACCATATATTTT	CASSPAVSGNTIYF
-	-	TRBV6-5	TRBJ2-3	TGTGCCACCCGAAGTTACGCCTCGGACAGAAAAGAGTATTTT	CATRSYASDRKEYF
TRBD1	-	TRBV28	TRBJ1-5	TGTGCCAGCGGGACCTGGACAGGGGGCAATCAGCCCCAGCATTTT	CASGTWTGGNQPQHF
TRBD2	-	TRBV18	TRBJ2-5	TGTGCCAGCTCACCCCGAAGGACGCGGGGGGACCAAGAGACCCAGTACTTC	CASSPRRTRGDQETQYF
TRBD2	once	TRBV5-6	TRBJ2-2	TGTGCCAGCAGCCCTGGACTAGCGGGGACCCGGGAGCTGTTTTTT	CASSPGLAGTRELFF
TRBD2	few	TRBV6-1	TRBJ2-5	TGTGCCAGCAGTGAAGCGCTTGGTAGCGGGGGCTCCGGAGAGACCCAGTACTTC	CASSEALGSGGSGETQYF
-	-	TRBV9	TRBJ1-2	TGTGCCAGCAGCGTATACGGGGTAAACTATGGCTACACCTTC	CASSVYGVNYGYTF
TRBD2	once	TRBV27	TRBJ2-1	TGTGCCAGCAGTTTGGCGCTAGCGGGGGGCCAGTATATGGTGAATGAGCAGTTCTTC	CASSLALAGGQYMVNEQFF